These 14 T cell receptor beta chains originate from one sample sequenced in a study of T-cell memory formation after mild COVID-19. TCRdb reprocessed the 5' RACE reads with MiXCR, giving one entry per CDR3 protein. Of hundreds of thousands of distinct CDR3 sequences listed, roughly 8% are singletons. The material sequenced was PBMCs or a T cell subset sorted from them (not recorded which). The receptors here all came from a man younger than 35 who had mild COVID-19 (a few samples of this study predate the infection). Cell type and time point are not known.

This sequence joins TRBV6-5 and TRBJ2-7; possibly TRBD1 for D (5 bases). Trimming left V 4 bases short and J 5 bases short, with 15 bases between. The germline gives CDR1 MNHEY, CDR2 SVGAGI. The CDR3 totals 14 residues. The CDR3 spells CASSFLQGPHEQYF. CDR3 DNA sequence: TGTGCCAGCAGTTTTTTGCAGGGTCCCCACGAGCAGTACTTC.

This rearrangement joins TRBV7-9 to TRBJ2-7, with D maybe TRBD2 (5 bases). CDR1 SEHNR and CDR2 FQNEAQ come from the germline V gene (reference sequence). V lost 8 bases and J lost 2, with 10 bases in between. CDR3 length: 12 residues. As DNA, the CDR3 is TGTGCCAGCTCGGACGGGACCTACGAGCAGTACTTC. This gives the protein CASSDGTYEQYF.

This clonotype was detected a few times. The chain carries TRBV6-2 or TRBV6-3 and TRBJ1-5, with TRBD1 identical over 9 bases. Per germline, CDR1 MNHEY and CDR2 SVGEGT. V lost 7 bases, J lost 2 bases, and 3 bases stayed unmatched. This CDR3 comprises 14 residues. CDR3 loop: CASKRTGGNQPQHF. DNA of the CDR3: TGTGCCAGCAAAAGGACAGGGGGCAATCAGCCCCAGCATTTT.

Many counts were recorded for this clonotype. The chain is built from TRBV5-1 and TRBJ2-3; possibly TRBD2 for D (6 bases). The CDR3 runs to 15 residues. V was shortened by 3 bases and J by 6 bases, with 17 bases between the two germline ends. The germline V gene encodes CDR1 SGHRS and CDR2 YFSETQ. CDR3 sequence: CASSSLGLEGDTQYF. In DNA, the CDR3 is TGCGCCAGCAGCTCCCTCGGACTGGAGGGTGATACGCAGTATTTT.

The CDR3 protein is CATSRRDNQPQHF. DNA of the CDR3: TGTGCCACCAGCAGGAGGGATAATCAGCCCCAGCATTTT. This chain joins TRBV15 and TRBJ1-5; D remains ambiguous. Germline V gene data show CDR1 as LNHNV and CDR2 as YYDKDF (reference sequence). The CDR3 covers 13 residues. Trimming pared 3 bases from V and 4 bases from J, leaving 7 bases between.

This clonotype was seen ten or more times. V is TRBV7-8 and J is TRBJ1-6; D unresolved. Germline V lookup: CDR1 SGHVS, CDR2 FQNEAQ. The germline V and J ends were trimmed by 1 base and 7 bases, with 11 bases remaining between them. This CDR3 comprises 15 residues. CDR3 sequence (DNA): TGTGCCAGCAGCTTAGTCCGACATGGCAATTCACCCCTCCACTTT. Its translation is CASSLVRHGNSPLHF.

This clonotype has more than one count but fewer than ten. The V gene is TRBV3-1, the J gene TRBJ2-5; 7 bases line up with TRBD2. CDR1 LGHDT and CDR2 YNNKEL come from the germline V gene (reference sequence). With 3 bases clipped from V and 5 bases from J, the junction kept 15 bases outside the gene matches. This CDR3 is built from 17 residues. CDR3 residues: CASSHWGSGGGEETQYF. The CDR3 bases are TGTGCCAGCAGCCATTGGGGGTCGGGCGGGGGAGAGGAGACCCAGTACTTC.

This clonotype was recorded a few times. The rearrangement joins TRBV7-9 to TRBJ1-2, with 7 positions matching TRBD1. Germline CDR1 reads SEHNR; CDR2 reads FQNEAQ (reference sequence). Losses at the gene ends were 6 bases for V and 2 bases for J; bases not matched to a gene: 3. The CDR3 runs 13 residues. The CDR3 DNA reads as TGTGCCAGCAGGCGGGACAGCAACTATGGCTACACCTTC. Translated, it gives CASRRDSNYGYTF.

This clonotype was counted only a few times. The gene calls are TRBV12-3 or TRBV12-4 and TRBJ2-5; tentatively, D is TRBD2 (5 bases). Trimming removed 6 bases from V and 7 bases from J, with 12 bases in between. The CDR3 has 12 residues. The CDR3 bases are TGTGCCAGCAGCAAAAGCGCGGGGACCCAGTACTTC. It translates to CASSKSAGTQYF.

This clonotype occurred a few times. This chain uses TRBV6-5 with TRBJ2-3, with a possible D match to TRBD1 (8 bases). The CDR3 runs to 15 residues. Germline CDR1 and CDR2: MNHEY and SVGAGI. V was cut by 1 base and J by 4 bases, with 12 bases left in between. The CDR3 protein is CASSYWGGQADTQYF. The DNA for the CDR3 is TGTGCCAGCAGTTACTGGGGGGGACAGGCAGATACGCAGTATTTT.

This clonotype was observed at least ten times. The J gene is TRBJ2-1, the V gene TRBV20-1; 8 positions agree with TRBD1. The CDR3 has 13 amino acids. Germline CDR1 is DFQATT and CDR2 is SNEGSKA (reference sequence). J lost 9 bases, V lost 5 bases, and 9 bases had no gene match. CDR3 region: CSAVRQGRSEQFF. CDR3 nucleotide sequence: TGCAGTGCTGTCCGACAGGGGCGTAGTGAGCAGTTCTTC.

In this sample, this clonotype turned up many times. The chain employs TRBV2 and TRBJ2-7, with 8 nucleotides matching TRBD2. The CDR3 loop spans 14 amino acids. J lost 3 bases, V lost 3 bases, and 4 bases had no gene match. Germline CDR1 and CDR2: SNHLY and FYNNEI. The CDR3 DNA reads TGTGCCAGCAGTGACGGGGGGGCCGGCTACGAGCAGTACTTC. Translating gives CASSDGGAGYEQYF.

V is TRBV27 and J is TRBJ2-7, with D maybe TRBD1 (6 bases). The CDR3 has 13 residues. Between the trimmed V and J ends, which lost 5 bases and 5 bases, there was a span of 13 bases. Germline loops: CDR1 MNHEY, CDR2 SMNVEV (reference sequence). The CDR3 here is CASSLDRTHEQYF. The DNA of the CDR3 is TGTGCCAGCAGTCTAGACAGGACCCACGAGCAGTACTTC.

This clonotype was counted a few times. The chain recombines TRBV5-1 with TRBJ2-1; 8 nucleotides agree with TRBD1. J lost 8 bases, V lost 4 bases, and 8 bases had no gene match. Germline CDR1 and CDR2: SGHRS and YFSETQ. CDR3 length: 14 amino acids. CDR3 sequence: CASSPGTGMHEQFF. Here the CDR3 DNA reads TGCGCCAGCAGCCCCGGGACAGGAATGCATGAGCAGTTCTTC.